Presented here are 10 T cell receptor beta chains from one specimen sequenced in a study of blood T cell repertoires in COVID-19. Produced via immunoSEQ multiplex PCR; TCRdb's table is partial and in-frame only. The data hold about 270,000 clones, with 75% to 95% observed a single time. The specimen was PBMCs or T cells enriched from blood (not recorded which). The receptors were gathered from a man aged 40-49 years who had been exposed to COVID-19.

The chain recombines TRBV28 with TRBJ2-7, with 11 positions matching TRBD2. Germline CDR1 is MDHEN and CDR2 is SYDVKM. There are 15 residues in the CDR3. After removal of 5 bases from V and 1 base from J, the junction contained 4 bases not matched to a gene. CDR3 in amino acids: CASSTSGSWSYEQYF. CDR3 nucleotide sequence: TGTGCCAGCAGTACTAGCGGGAGCTGGTCCTACGAGCAGTACTTC. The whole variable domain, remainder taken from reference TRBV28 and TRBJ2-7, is DVKVTQSSRYLVKRTGEKVFLECVQDMDHENMFWYRQDPGLGLRLIYFSYDVKMKEKGDIPEGYSVSREKKERFSLILESASTNQTSMYLCASSTSGSWSYEQYFGPGTRLTVT.

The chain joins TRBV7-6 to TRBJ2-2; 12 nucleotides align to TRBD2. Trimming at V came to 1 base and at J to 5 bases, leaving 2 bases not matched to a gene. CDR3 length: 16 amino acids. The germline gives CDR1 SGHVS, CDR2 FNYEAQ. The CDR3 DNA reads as TGTGCCAGCAGCTTAGTAGGACTAGCGGGAACCGGGGAGCTGTTTTTT. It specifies CASSLVGLAGTGELFF.

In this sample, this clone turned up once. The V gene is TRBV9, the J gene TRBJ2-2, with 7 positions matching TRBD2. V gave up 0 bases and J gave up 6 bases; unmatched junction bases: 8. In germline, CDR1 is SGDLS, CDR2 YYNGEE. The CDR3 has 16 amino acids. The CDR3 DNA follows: TGTGCCAGCAGCGTAGGTAGTGGGAGGGCCCCCGGGGAGCTGTTTTTT. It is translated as CASSVGSGRAPGELFF.

The CDR3, as DNA: TGTGCCAGCAGCCGACGGGATGGCGGGGAGCTGTTTTTT. Amino acids: CASSRRDGGELFF. The chain links TRBV5-4 to TRBJ2-2, with D maybe TRBD2 (5 bases). Trimming removed 4 bases from V and 7 bases from J, with 11 bases in between. Germline V gene data show CDR1 as SGHNT and CDR2 as YYREEE (reference sequence). CDR3 length: 13 amino acids. The whole variable domain, remainder taken from reference TRBV5-4 and TRBJ2-2, is ETGVTQSPTHLIKTRGQQVTLRCSSQSGHNTVSWYQQALGQGPQFIFQYYREEENGRGNFPPRFSGLQFPNYSSELNVNALELDDSALYLCASSRRDGGELFFGEGSRLTVL.

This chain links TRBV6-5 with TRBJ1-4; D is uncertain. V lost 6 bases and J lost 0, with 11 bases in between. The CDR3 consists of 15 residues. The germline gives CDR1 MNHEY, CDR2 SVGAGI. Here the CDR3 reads CASRPTDTTNEKLFF. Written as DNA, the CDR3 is TGTGCCAGCAGACCCACAGATACAACTAATGAAAAACTGTTTTTT.

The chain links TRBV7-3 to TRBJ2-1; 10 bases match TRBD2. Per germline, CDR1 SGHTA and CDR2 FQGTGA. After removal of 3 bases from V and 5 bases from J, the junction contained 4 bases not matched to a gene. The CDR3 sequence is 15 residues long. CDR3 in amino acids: CASSFTSGTHNEQFF. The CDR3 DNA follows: TGTGCCAGCAGCTTCACTAGCGGGACCCACAATGAGCAGTTCTTC.

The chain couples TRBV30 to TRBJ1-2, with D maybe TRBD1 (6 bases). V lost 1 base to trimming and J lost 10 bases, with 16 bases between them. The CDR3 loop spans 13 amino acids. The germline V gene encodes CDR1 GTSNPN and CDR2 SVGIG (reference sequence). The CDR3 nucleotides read TGTGCCTGGAGTGAACAGGGACAAAGAGTCTACACCTTC. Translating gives CAWSEQGQRVYTF.

The CDR3 DNA follows: TGTGCCAGCAGTTACGGACTAGCGGGACAAAACACCGGGGAGCTGTTTTTT. Protein product: CASSYGLAGQNTGELFF. The V gene is TRBV9, the J gene TRBJ2-2; TRBD2 aligns across 12 bases. With 5 bases clipped from V and 2 bases from J, the junction kept 7 bases outside the gene matches. The CDR3 is 17 amino acids. The germline V gene has CDR1 SGDLS and CDR2 YYNGEE.

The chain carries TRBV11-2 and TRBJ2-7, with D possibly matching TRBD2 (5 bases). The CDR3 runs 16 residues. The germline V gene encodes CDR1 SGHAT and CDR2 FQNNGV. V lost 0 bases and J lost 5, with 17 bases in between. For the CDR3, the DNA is TGTGCCAGCAGCTTAGACCTCGTCCGGGAATCTCACGAGCAGTACTTC. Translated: CASSLDLVRESHEQYF.

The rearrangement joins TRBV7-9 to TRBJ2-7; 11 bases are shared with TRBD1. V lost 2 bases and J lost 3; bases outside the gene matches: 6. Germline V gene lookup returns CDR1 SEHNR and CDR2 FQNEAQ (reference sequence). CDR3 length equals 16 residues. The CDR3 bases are TGTGCCAGCAGCTTAAGGGGACAGGGGGAGTACTACGAGCAGTACTTC. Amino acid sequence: CASSLRGQGEYYEQYF.